The next 16 T cell receptor beta chains were all read from a single sample in a study of Ad26.COV2.S vaccination and SARS-CoV-2 variants. Treatment of the sample: about 20 received Ad26.COV2.S at low or high dose, single or two shots; about 5 received placebo; per-sample allocation not given. The investigators took samples on day 63 after the first vaccine or placebo injection. Profiling relied on immunoSEQ multiplex PCR, and the TCRdb table lists in-frame clones only, not all of them. Of about 370,000 clones detected, 80% to 90% appear once; the ten largest clones hold approximately 3.7%. The input for sequencing was peripheral blood, taken in a trial of Ad26.COV2.S vaccine versus placebo. Receptors were obtained from a person between 18 and 65 years old who received the Ad26.COV2.S COVID-19 vaccine or a placebo.

CDR3 residues: CASSLGSLVRNTIYF. As DNA, the CDR3 is TGTGCCAGCAGCTTGGGGAGTTTGGTGAGAAACACCATATATTTT. The gene calls are TRBV5-5 and TRBJ1-3; D ambiguous. V lost 0 bases and J 5 bases, leaving 12 bases between the germline ends. Per the germline V gene, CDR1 is SGHKS and CDR2 is YYEKEE (reference sequence). The CDR3 consists of 15 residues.

CDR3 sequence reads: CASSALAVLTDTQYF. In DNA form, the CDR3 reads TGTGCCAGCAGCGCCTTAGCGGTGCTCACAGATACGCAGTATTTT. The chain links TRBV9 to TRBJ2-3, with D possibly matching TRBD2 (6 bases). Germline V gene sequence: CDR1 SGDLS, CDR2 YYNGEE. The CDR3 loop spans 15 amino acids. The ends were cut back, 3 bases at V and 2 bases at J, with 13 bases in the middle.

J is TRBJ2-5 and V is TRBV27, with D tentatively TRBD1 or TRBD2 (5 bases each). Trimming took 3 bases from V and 7 from J, leaving 12 bases between them. CDR1 and CDR2 (germline): MNHEY, SMNVEV (reference sequence). The CDR3 runs 13 residues. The CDR3 bases are TGTGCCAGCAGTTTGGGTCCGAGGGGGACCCAGTACTTC. It codes for CASSLGPRGTQYF.

This chain links TRBV19 with TRBJ1-6; weak D call: TRBD1 (5 bases). The CDR3 has 15 amino acids. CDR1 LNHDA and CDR2 SQIVND come from the germline V gene (reference sequence). V was shortened by 5 bases and J by 8 bases, with 16 bases between the two germline ends. The DNA for the CDR3 is TGTGCCAGTAGTTCCTCCGATTGGGGGGATTCACCCCTCCACTTT. As protein: CASSSSDWGDSPLHF.

The J gene is TRBJ2-3, the V gene TRBV7-9, with D perhaps TRBD1 (6 bases). This CDR3 region has 16 residues. With 5 bases removed from V and 2 bases from J, the gap between germline ends came to 17 bases. CDR1 and CDR2 (germline): SEHNR, FQNEAQ (reference sequence). This chain's CDR3 is CASSPGSGQFTDTQYF. In DNA, the CDR3 is TGTGCCAGCAGCCCTGGCTCGGGACAATTCACAGATACGCAGTATTTT. Full variable domain (rest looked up from reference TRBV7-9 and TRBJ2-3): DTGVSQNPRHKITKRGQNVTFRCDPISEHNRLYWYRQTLGQGPEFLTYFQNEAQLEKSRLLSDRFSAERPKGSFSTLEIQRTEQGDSAMYLCASSPGSGQFTDTQYFGPGTRLTVL.

The gene calls are TRBV4-1 and TRBJ2-3; D assignment may be TRBD1 or TRBD2 (6 bases each). The V and J ends lost 5 bases and 2 bases respectively, with 14 bases between them. Per germline, CDR1 MGHRA and CDR2 YSYEKL. This CDR3 spans 15 amino acids. CDR3 region: CASSYEGGITDTQYF. The CDR3 DNA reads TGCGCCAGCAGCTATGAGGGGGGAATCACAGATACGCAGTATTTT.

The chain employs TRBV19 and TRBJ2-2, with 7 bases matching TRBD2. The V and J ends lost 5 bases and 6 bases, in that order; junction bases with no gene match: 9. The CDR3 is 15 residues long. In germline, CDR1 is LNHDA, CDR2 SQIVND (reference sequence). This CDR3 reads CASSPRRGMAGELFF. The CDR3, as DNA: TGTGCCAGTAGTCCAAGGCGGGGGATGGCCGGGGAGCTGTTTTTT.

This chain links TRBV4-1 with TRBJ1-4; 10 positions match TRBD1. The CDR3 sequence is 15 residues long. CDR1 MGHRA and CDR2 YSYEKL come from the germline V gene. The junction had 9 bases not matched to a gene; V was cut back by 4 bases and J by 10 bases. DNA of the CDR3: TGCGCCAGCAGCCTCTGGACAGGGGGGGAGGCAAAACTGTTTTTT. This codes for CASSLWTGGEAKLFF.

This chain connects TRBV18 to TRBJ2-7; D is perhaps TRBD2 (6 bases). This CDR3 is built from 14 residues. V dropped 3 bases and J dropped 2 bases, with 11 bases sitting between them. The germline CDR1 and CDR2 sequences are KGHSH and LQKENI. Written as DNA, the CDR3 is TGTGCCAGCTCACCGGGACTTCTGGCCTACGAGCAGTACTTC. Translated: CASSPGLLAYEQYF.

A few counts support this clone. The V gene is TRBV6-6, the J gene TRBJ1-4; tentative D call: TRBD1 (6 bases). This CDR3 has 12 residues. Germline-derived CDR1 and CDR2 are MNHNY and SVGAGI (reference sequence). The V end was cut by 3 bases, the J end by 8 bases, with 7 bases between. The CDR3 protein is CASSYGTEKLFF. Here the CDR3 DNA reads TGTGCCAGCAGTTATGGGACAGAAAAACTGTTTTTT.

The V call is TRBV27, the J call TRBJ2-1; 10 bases align to TRBD1. The CDR3 has 18 residues. Trimming cost V 3 bases and J 8 bases; bases outside gene matches: 16. The V gene's germline CDR1 is MNHEY and CDR2 SMNVEV (reference sequence). The CDR3 reads CASSLWGQGRGVEDEQFF. DNA of the CDR3: TGTGCCAGCAGTTTGTGGGGACAGGGGAGGGGGGTCGAGGATGAGCAGTTCTTC.

This chain joins TRBV4-3 and TRBJ1-1; perhaps TRBD1 as D (5 bases). The CDR3 runs to 12 residues. Germline V lookup: CDR1 LGHNA, CDR2 YSLEER. V lost 1 base and J 7 bases, leaving 7 bases between the germline ends. Written as DNA, the CDR3 is TGCGCCAGCAGCCAAGGACAGTATGAAGCTTTCTTT. Amino acid sequence: CASSQGQYEAFF.

This chain links TRBV5-1 with TRBJ1-6; 10 nucleotides line up with TRBD1. Trimming cost V 0 bases and J 7 bases; bases outside gene matches: 7. CDR1 is SGHRS, CDR2 YFSETQ, per germline. This CDR3 is built from 17 residues. The CDR3 nucleotides read TGCGCCAGCAGCTTGGGAAGGACAGGGGGTGGGAATTCACCCCTCCACTTT. Its translation: CASSLGRTGGGNSPLHF.

V gene TRBV4-1 combines with J gene TRBJ2-7; D is possibly TRBD1 (5 bases). The CDR3 totals 14 residues. Trimming left V 1 base short and J 2 bases short, with 9 bases between. Germline V CDR1 and CDR2: MGHRA, YSYEKL. Here the CDR3 reads CASSQGPGTYEQYF. The CDR3 DNA is TGCGCCAGCAGCCAAGGCCCAGGGACCTACGAGCAGTACTTC.

The chain combines TRBV10-1 with TRBJ1-1, with 8 positions matching TRBD1. This CDR3 spans 15 amino acids. Per the germline V gene, CDR1 is WNHNN and CDR2 is SYGVQD (reference sequence). Unmatched junction bases numbered 11, after V lost 4 bases and J lost 7 bases. The CDR3 sequence: CASSVYQGAKDEAFF. The CDR3 bases are TGCGCCAGCAGTGTTTACCAGGGGGCGAAGGATGAAGCTTTCTTT.

The chain employs TRBV6-4 and TRBJ1-6; no definite D call. Germline V gene sequence: CDR1 MRHNA, CDR2 SNTAGT. This CDR3 contains 13 residues. The V end was cut by 6 bases, the J end by 7 bases, with 10 bases between. CDR3 nucleotide sequence: TGTGCCAGCAGAGGTAGCGGGAATTCACCCCTCCACTTT. Encoded protein: CASRGSGNSPLHF.